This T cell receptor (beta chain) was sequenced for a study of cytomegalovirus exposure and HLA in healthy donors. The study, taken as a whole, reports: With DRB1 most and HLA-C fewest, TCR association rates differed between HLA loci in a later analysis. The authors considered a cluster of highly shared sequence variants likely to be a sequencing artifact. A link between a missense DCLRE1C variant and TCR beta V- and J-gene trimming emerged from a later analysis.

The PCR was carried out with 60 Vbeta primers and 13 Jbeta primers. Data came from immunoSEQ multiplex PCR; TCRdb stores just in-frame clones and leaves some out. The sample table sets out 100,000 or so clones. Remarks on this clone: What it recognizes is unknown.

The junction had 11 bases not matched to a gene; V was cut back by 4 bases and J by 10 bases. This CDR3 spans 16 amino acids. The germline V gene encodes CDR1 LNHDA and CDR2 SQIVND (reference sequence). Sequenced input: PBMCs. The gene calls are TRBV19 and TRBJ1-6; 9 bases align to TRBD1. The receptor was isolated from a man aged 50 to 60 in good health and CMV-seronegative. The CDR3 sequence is CASSSRDRAGGSPLHF. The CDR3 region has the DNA TGTGCCAGTAGTAGCCGGGACAGGGCAGGAGGATCACCCCTCCACTTT.